In this sample, the clone carrying this T cell receptor (beta chain) turned up many times. The antigen is undetermined. Unique molecular identifiers were added to individual cDNA molecules. From the 5' RACE reads, TCRdb called clonotypes with MiXCR, one entry per CDR3 protein. The table records just over 70,000 distinct CDR3 sequences, around an eighth of them present only once. The data belong to a study of early T cells in non-severe SARS-CoV-2 infection. On the study more broadly: It was bulk RNA from unsorted whole blood that was sequenced, and the chains were unpaired. Study-wide findings and caveats: Reliance on VDJdb matching favored anti-spike CD8 responses; private and CD4 specificities were missed.

Sequencing used whole blood. The clonotype was recovered from an adult who was a healthcare worker with PCR-confirmed SARS-CoV-2 infection or an uninfected control (not recorded which).

CDR3 in amino acids: CASSLAGAGELFF. The CDR3 DNA is TGTGCCAGCAGTTTGGCCGGGGCCGGGGAGCTGTTTTTT. This chain joins TRBV27 and TRBJ2-2; perhaps TRBD2 as D (5 bases). The CDR3 length is 13 residues. Germline V lookup: CDR1 MNHEY, CDR2 SMNVEV (reference sequence). Trimming shortened V by 3 bases and J by 6 bases, and 8 bases separated the two germline ends.